Detailed here is one T cell receptor beta chain. The antigen remains unidentified. CDR3 length: 13 residues. This entry is derived from a study of T cells expressing NK-cell markers. Across the study: There were seven HCMV-seropositive donors and one seronegative donor among the eight sequenced.

Whole-study findings and limits: Roughly six donors carried dominant NKG2C+ clonotypes that made up roughly 1.0-7.5% of their CD8+ T cells.

TCRdb re-analyzed the 5' RACE reads; it lists each CDR3 protein once, without DNA. The sample data list 550,000 to 600,000 distinct CDR3 sequences. The receptor's source is a young man in good health. The genes are TRBV12-3 or TRBV12-4 and TRBJ2-5. Sequencing was carried out using blood T cells: a sorted CD56 or NKG2C T cell subset, CD4+ or CD8+ T cells, or bulk PBMC T cells (not recorded which). CDR3: CASSLVMRETQYF.